This is a list of T cell receptor beta chains from one sample in a study of blood T cell repertoires in COVID-19. The assay was immunoSEQ multiplex PCR, and TCRdb's table has in-frame clones only and misses some. The repertoire holds fewer than 350,000 clones, 65% to 90% seen once, with about 2.9% in the top ten. The sequencing sample was made of peripheral blood. These TCRs come from a woman aged 60-70 years with active or convalescent COVID-19. CDR3s include the opening cysteine and the closing phenylalanine or tryptophan. The order of the fields is V gene, clone size, J gene, D gene, CDR3 DNA, CDR3 protein. D genes are given only for firm matches. Not every row has a clone size; where given, it reads once, few, many or a size class.

v_gene: TRBV6-6; abundance: .; j_gene: TRBJ2-7; d_gene: TRBD2; CDR3nt: TGTGCCAGCAGTTACACGGGGGGGAACTACGAGCAGTACTTC; CDR3aa: CASSYTGGNYEQYF
v_gene: TRBV7-2; abundance: .; j_gene: TRBJ2-7; d_gene: TRBD2; CDR3nt: TGTGCCAGCAGCTCCGGGGGGACTGGCTCCTACGAGCAGTACTTC; CDR3aa: CASSSGGTGSYEQYF
v_gene: TRBV18; abundance: .; j_gene: TRBJ1-1; d_gene: .; CDR3nt: TGTGCCAGCTCACCTCGACAGGACAACACTGAAGCTTTCTTT; CDR3aa: CASSPRQDNTEAFF
v_gene: TRBV3-1/TRBV3-2; abundance: .; j_gene: TRBJ1-2; d_gene: .; CDR3nt: TGTGCCAGCAGCCAAGGCGCGGGGGCTGACTACACCTTC; CDR3aa: CASSQGAGADYTF
v_gene: TRBV19; abundance: .; j_gene: TRBJ2-4; d_gene: .; CDR3nt: TGTGCCAGTAGATCCGCGGGCATTCAGTACTTC; CDR3aa: CASRSAGIQYF
v_gene: TRBV19; abundance: .; j_gene: TRBJ2-4; d_gene: TRBD1; CDR3nt: TGTGCCAGTAGGCAAGGACAGGGGGTTGCAAACATTCAGTACTTC; CDR3aa: CASRQGQGVANIQYF
v_gene: TRBV6-2/TRBV6-3; abundance: once; j_gene: TRBJ1-2; d_gene: .; CDR3nt: TGTGCCAGCAGTCCGGCGGTAAGAAACTATGGCTACACCTTC; CDR3aa: CASSPAVRNYGYTF
v_gene: TRBV7-2; abundance: few; j_gene: TRBJ1-5; d_gene: .; CDR3nt: TGTGCCAGCAGCTTAAGGGGCCTTAGAACGGAGCCCCAGCATTTT; CDR3aa: CASSLRGLRTEPQHF
v_gene: TRBV5-1; abundance: .; j_gene: TRBJ2-1; d_gene: .; CDR3nt: TGCGCCAGCAGCTTGGACAGGGTCTCCTACAATGAGCAGTTCTTC; CDR3aa: CASSLDRVSYNEQFF
v_gene: TRBV19; abundance: .; j_gene: TRBJ1-5; d_gene: TRBD1; CDR3nt: TGTGCCAGTAGTACCCTCGACAGGGGTAGCGGCAATCAGCCCCAGCATTTT; CDR3aa: CASSTLDRGSGNQPQHF
v_gene: TRBV24-1; abundance: .; j_gene: TRBJ2-2; d_gene: TRBD2; CDR3nt: TGTGCCACCAGTGATTTTCGCTGGGGGCTAGCGGGGGGAACGAACACCGGGGAGCTGTTTTTT; CDR3aa: CATSDFRWGLAGGTNTGELFF
v_gene: TRBV6-2/TRBV6-3; abundance: .; j_gene: TRBJ2-5; d_gene: TRBD2; CDR3nt: TGTGCCAGCAGTTTCCGACTAGCGGGGGGACAAGAGACCCAGTACTTC; CDR3aa: CASSFRLAGGQETQYF
v_gene: TRBV5-4; abundance: .; j_gene: TRBJ2-2; d_gene: TRBD1; CDR3nt: TGTGCCAGCAGCTTCCCGACAGGGGCGAACACCGGGGAGCTGTTTTTT; CDR3aa: CASSFPTGANTGELFF
v_gene: TRBV19; abundance: .; j_gene: TRBJ1-5; d_gene: .; CDR3nt: TGTGCCAGTAATCCCCAGGGCAATCAGCCCCAGCATTTT; CDR3aa: CASNPQGNQPQHF
v_gene: TRBV5-8; abundance: .; j_gene: TRBJ1-5; d_gene: TRBD1; CDR3nt: TGTGCCAGCAGCTTGCAGACAGGGACTCAGCCCCAGCATTTT; CDR3aa: CASSLQTGTQPQHF
v_gene: TRBV4-1; abundance: .; j_gene: TRBJ2-6; d_gene: TRBD1; CDR3nt: TGCGCCAGCAGCCAGGCGACAGGGGTCGGGGCCAACGTCCTGACTTTC; CDR3aa: CASSQATGVGANVLTF
v_gene: TRBV6-5; abundance: .; j_gene: TRBJ1-3; d_gene: .; CDR3nt: TGTGCCAGCAGTTACTCCGGGGGGCAGAACACCATATATTTT; CDR3aa: CASSYSGGQNTIYF
v_gene: TRBV5-5; abundance: .; j_gene: TRBJ1-2; d_gene: .; CDR3nt: TGTGCCAGCAGCCCGTCAGGGTCCTTCCCTAGGGGCCGTGGCTACACCTTC; CDR3aa: CASSPSGSFPRGRGYTF
v_gene: TRBV29-1; abundance: .; j_gene: TRBJ2-4; d_gene: .; CDR3nt: TGCAGCGTTGTGCCAGGGGGGAACATTCAGTACTTC; CDR3aa: CSVVPGGNIQYF
v_gene: TRBV5-1; abundance: .; j_gene: TRBJ2-3; d_gene: TRBD2; CDR3nt: TGCGCCAGCAGCTTGGAGGGGCGGGGGACAGATACGCAGTATTTT; CDR3aa: CASSLEGRGTDTQYF
v_gene: TRBV20-1; abundance: .; j_gene: TRBJ2-5; d_gene: TRBD2; CDR3nt: TGCAGTGCTAGTGTTCCGAGCGGGGGGGGGTACCAAGAGACCCAGTACTTC; CDR3aa: CSASVPSGGGYQETQYF
v_gene: TRBV6-4; abundance: .; j_gene: TRBJ2-7; d_gene: .; CDR3nt: TGTGCCAGCAGTGTGGAGGACGGAGGCTACGAGCAGTACTTC; CDR3aa: CASSVEDGGYEQYF
v_gene: TRBV6-6; abundance: once; j_gene: TRBJ2-5; d_gene: TRBD2; CDR3nt: TGTGCCAGCCGGGGGGGGCCTCAAGAGACCCAGTACTTC; CDR3aa: CASRGGPQETQYF
v_gene: TRBV2; abundance: few; j_gene: TRBJ1-6; d_gene: .; CDR3nt: TGTGCCATCAAAAACCTGGGGGCGAACAATTCACCCCTCCACTTT; CDR3aa: CAIKNLGANNSPLHF
v_gene: TRBV4-3; abundance: .; j_gene: TRBJ1-5; d_gene: TRBD1; CDR3nt: TGCGCCAGCAGCCAAGATGGAGGGGGCGATCAGCCCCAGCATTTT; CDR3aa: CASSQDGGGDQPQHF
v_gene: TRBV4-1; abundance: .; j_gene: TRBJ1-1; d_gene: .; CDR3nt: TGCGCCAGCAGTCGAAAGACAGAGGAAGCTTTCTTT; CDR3aa: CASSRKTEEAFF
v_gene: TRBV11-3; abundance: .; j_gene: TRBJ1-5; d_gene: .; CDR3nt: TGTGCCAGCACCCAACTTAATCAGCCCCAGCATTTT; CDR3aa: CASTQLNQPQHF
v_gene: TRBV4-1; abundance: .; j_gene: TRBJ1-5; d_gene: .; CDR3nt: TGCGCCAGCAGCCAAGCGGGGTCGGGGGAGCAGCCCCAGCATTTT; CDR3aa: CASSQAGSGEQPQHF
v_gene: TRBV11-2; abundance: once; j_gene: TRBJ2-3; d_gene: TRBD2; CDR3nt: TGTGCCAGCAGCTTAGTGGGTAGCGGGGGGGCAGATACGCAGTATTTT; CDR3aa: CASSLVGSGGADTQYF
v_gene: TRBV3-1/TRBV3-2; abundance: .; j_gene: TRBJ2-5; d_gene: TRBD2; CDR3nt: TGTGCCAGCAGCCAAGATGGGACTAGCGGGGTCCGAGAGACCCAGTACTTC; CDR3aa: CASSQDGTSGVRETQYF
v_gene: TRBV6-6; abundance: .; j_gene: TRBJ2-7; d_gene: .; CDR3nt: TGTGCCAGCCGCTACGAGAGCTCCTACGAGCAGTACTTC; CDR3aa: CASRYESSYEQYF
v_gene: TRBV5-1; abundance: .; j_gene: TRBJ2-7; d_gene: .; CDR3nt: TGCGCCAGCAGCGAGATACGGGCCTACGAGCAGTACTTC; CDR3aa: CASSEIRAYEQYF
v_gene: TRBV21-1; abundance: .; j_gene: TRBJ2-1; d_gene: .; CDR3nt: TGTGCCAGCAGCAACGGGCGTCGACTAGCGGGGGCCGGGGAGCAGTTCTTC; CDR3aa: CASSNGRRLAGAGEQFF
v_gene: TRBV5-1; abundance: .; j_gene: TRBJ2-7; d_gene: .; CDR3nt: TGCGCCAGCAGCTTGGTGGCGGGGAATCCTACCTACGAGCAGTACTTC; CDR3aa: CASSLVAGNPTYEQYF
v_gene: TRBV14; abundance: .; j_gene: TRBJ2-1; d_gene: .; CDR3nt: TGTGCCAGCAGCCAAGAAGTACAATGGGAGTGGTACAATGAGCAGTTCTTC; CDR3aa: CASSQEVQWEWYNEQFF
v_gene: TRBV10-3; abundance: .; j_gene: TRBJ1-2; d_gene: TRBD1; CDR3nt: TGTGCCGCCGGGACAGCCTACTATGGCTACACCTTC; CDR3aa: CAAGTAYYGYTF
v_gene: TRBV4-2; abundance: .; j_gene: TRBJ1-2; d_gene: .; CDR3nt: TGTGCCAGCAGCCAAGAGAGGCACCCTTATGGCTACACCTTC; CDR3aa: CASSQERHPYGYTF
v_gene: TRBV6-6; abundance: .; j_gene: TRBJ1-1; d_gene: .; CDR3nt: TGTGCCAGCAGTTCCCCGACTGAAGCTTTCTTT; CDR3aa: CASSSPTEAFF
v_gene: TRBV11-3; abundance: .; j_gene: TRBJ2-5; d_gene: TRBD1; CDR3nt: TGTGCCAGCAGCTTAGGCCGGGACAGCCAAGAGACCCAGTACTTC; CDR3aa: CASSLGRDSQETQYF